The next 19 T cell receptor beta chains were all read from a single sample in a study of cytomegalovirus exposure and HLA in healthy donors (dated 2017 in TCRdb). The library relied on the immunoSEQ multiplex PCR assay. The multiplex PCR relied on a mix of 60 forward primers for TCR Vbeta segments and 13 reverse primers for TCR Jbeta segments. Not all clones reach the TCRdb copy of this immuneACCESS table, which keeps in-frame sequences only. Checked studies attribute under half of the gap to unresolved V genes and leave the rest unexplained. This sample holds around 110,000 clones; 65% were observed only once. In total, the top ten clones hold roughly 9.7% of the sample. The sample taken for sequencing was PBMCs. These receptors were obtained from a woman between 35 and 50 years old in good health and CMV-seropositive.

The chain recombines TRBV7-9 with TRBJ2-7; TRBD1 agrees at 8 bases. This CDR3 is built from 13 residues. The J segment lost 3 bases and the V segment lost 5 bases, leaving 3 bases of the junction unmatched. The germline CDR1 and CDR2 sequences are SEHNR and FQNEAQ (reference sequence). The CDR3 protein is CASSPQGVYEQYF. In nucleotides, the CDR3 is TGTGCCAGCAGCCCACAGGGGGTCTACGAGCAGTACTTC. The full variable domain, completed using reference TRBV7-9 and TRBJ2-7, is DTGVSQNPRHKITKRGQNVTFRCDPISEHNRLYWYRQTLGQGPEFLTYFQNEAQLEKSRLLSDRFSAERPKGSFSTLEIQRTEQGDSAMYLCASSPQGVYEQYFGPGTRLTVT.

The chain links TRBV5-1 to TRBJ1-5; 10 nucleotides line up with TRBD1. Germline loops: CDR1 SGHRS, CDR2 YFSETQ. The V and J ends lost 4 bases and 7 bases, in that order; junction bases with no gene match: 8. The CDR3 runs to 15 residues. The CDR3 sequence: CASSLNTDRGQPQHF. DNA for the CDR3: TGCGCCAGCAGCCTTAATACGGACAGGGGGCAGCCCCAGCATTTT. Looking up the rest from reference TRBV5-1 and TRBJ1-5 gives the full variable domain: KAGVTQTPRYLIKTRGQQVTLSCSPISGHRSVSWYQQTPGQGLQFLFEYFSETQRNKGNFPGRFSGRQFSNSRSEMNVSTLELGDSALYLCASSLNTDRGQPQHFGDGTRLSIL.

There are a few counts of this clone. The chain links TRBV6-6 to TRBJ1-3, with a weak D call TRBD1 (5 bases). The V end lost 5 bases, the J end lost 3 bases, and 17 bases lay between the germline ends. The CDR3 is 16 amino acids. The germline gives CDR1 MNHNY, CDR2 SVGAGI (reference sequence). The CDR3 nucleotides read TGTGCCAGCAGTCCTTTTTTTCAGGGTAGTGGAAACACCATATATTTT. Translated: CASSPFFQGSGNTIYF.

V and J are TRBV6-6 and TRBJ2-7; 10 bases map to TRBD2. J gave up 2 bases and V 6 bases, and 7 bases lay outside the gene matches. Germline assignment: CDR1 MNHNY and CDR2 SVGAGI (reference sequence). The CDR3 runs 15 residues. CDR3 protein: CASRPGLARAYEQYF. The DNA for the CDR3 is TGTGCCAGCAGGCCGGGACTAGCGAGGGCCTACGAGCAGTACTTC.

The CDR3 sequence is CASSVVDRGPDTQYF. The CDR3 nucleotides read TGTGCCAGCAGCGTAGTGGACAGGGGACCAGATACGCAGTATTTT. The rearrangement uses TRBV9 and TRBJ2-3; 9 bases are a match to TRBD1. CDR3 size: 15 residues. CDR1 and CDR2 (germline): SGDLS, YYNGEE. V shed 0 bases, J shed 4 bases, and the junction held 3 bases outside the gene matches.

This chain uses TRBV7-2 with TRBJ2-1, with 11 bases fitting TRBD2. Germline-derived CDR1 and CDR2 are SGHTA and FQGNSA. This CDR3 is 15 amino acids long. The ends lost 5 bases at V and 4 bases at J; junction bases unmatched: 4. CDR3 residues: CASSTSGRGYNEQFF. The CDR3 bases are TGTGCCAGCAGCACTAGCGGGAGAGGATACAATGAGCAGTTCTTC.

The CDR3 DNA reads as TGTGCCAGCAGTTTAGGACCAGGGGCTCCCAAAAACATTCAGTACTTC. Protein sequence: CASSLGPGAPKNIQYF. The chain combines TRBV28 with TRBJ2-4, with D perhaps matching TRBD1 (6 bases). Germline CDR1 and CDR2: MDHEN and SYDVKM. The germline V and J ends were trimmed by 2 bases and 2 bases, with 13 bases remaining between them. The CDR3 loop spans 16 amino acids.

Only a few counts were recorded for this clone. The chain joins TRBV7-2 to TRBJ2-7; 10 bases are a match to TRBD1. The CDR3 runs to 13 residues. The V gene's germline CDR1 is SGHTA and CDR2 FQGNSA. The V segment lost 5 bases and the J segment 5 bases; nucleotides outside the gene matches: 3. CDR3 sequence reads: CASSRQGAHEQYF. The CDR3 region has the DNA TGTGCCAGCAGCCGACAGGGGGCCCACGAGCAGTACTTC. Drawing the rest from reference TRBV7-2 and TRBJ2-7, the complete variable domain is GAGVSQSPSNKVTEKGKDVELRCDPISGHTALYWYRQSLGQGLEFLIYFQGNSAPDKSGLPSDRFSAERTGGSVSTLTIQRTQQEDSAVYLCASSRQGAHEQYFGPGTRLTVT.

This clone was picked up a small number of times. The V gene is TRBV6-5, the J gene TRBJ2-5; 7 bases agree with TRBD2. The CDR3 spans 15 residues. The ends lost 2 bases at V and 4 bases at J; junction bases unmatched: 7. CDR1 and CDR2 (germline): MNHEY, SVGAGI. The CDR3 loop is CASSYDPSGIETQYF. CDR3 bases: TGTGCCAGCAGTTACGACCCCAGCGGGATAGAGACCCAGTACTTC.

The chain is built from TRBV13 and TRBJ2-5, with TRBD1 matching 7 bases. This CDR3 region has 15 residues. Germline-derived CDR1 and CDR2 are PRHDT and FYEKMQ (reference sequence). J was trimmed by 2 bases and V by 5 bases; bases with no gene match: 8. CDR3 in DNA: TGTGCCAGCAGCGCCGTTGGCAGGGGGCAAGAGACCCAGTACTTC. Translated, it gives CASSAVGRGQETQYF.

This clone has just a few counts. DNA for the CDR3: TGTGCCAGCAGCTTCGGAGGGAGCCCCTACAATGAGCAGTTCTTC. Translation gives CASSFGGSPYNEQFF. This chain connects TRBV7-9 to TRBJ2-1, with D tentatively TRBD2 (6 bases). Germline V gene data show CDR1 as SEHNR and CDR2 as FQNEAQ (reference sequence). The CDR3 runs to 15 residues. The ends were cut back, 3 bases at V and 2 bases at J, with 11 bases in the middle.

As to this clone: Different DNA sequences within this sample yield the same CDR3. V usage is TRBV9 and J usage is TRBJ2-1, with TRBD2 matching over 8 bases. The V segment lost 1 base and the J segment 0 bases; nucleotides outside the gene matches: 3. The CDR3 is made up of 16 amino acids. The germline V gene has CDR1 SGDLS and CDR2 YYNGEE. CDR3 in amino acids: CASSVRSGSSYNEQFF. The CDR3, as DNA: TGTGCCAGCAGCGTACGAAGCGGGAGCTCCTACAATGAGCAGTTCTTC.

This clone was recorded a few times. This chain links TRBV7-8 with TRBJ2-1; 11 positions agree with TRBD2. Per the germline V gene, CDR1 is SGHVS and CDR2 is FQNEAQ. CDR3 length: 18 residues. V was clipped by 3 bases and J by 8 bases; unmatched bases: 15. The CDR3 reads CASSFGALAGGGRDEQFF. CDR3 in DNA: TGTGCCAGCAGCTTTGGGGCGCTAGCGGGAGGTGGACGGGATGAGCAGTTCTTC.

As regards this clone: This sample includes further DNA sequences coding for the same CDR3. CDR3 DNA: TGTGCCAGCAGTACCCCGGGGGAAGTGGTCACTGAAGCTTTCTTT. It yields the protein CASSTPGEVVTEAFF. This rearrangement joins TRBV28 to TRBJ1-1; the D gene is possibly TRBD1 (5 bases). Germline CDR1 MDHEN, CDR2 SYDVKM. The CDR3 length is 15 residues. The germline V and J ends were trimmed by 5 bases and 4 bases, with 17 bases remaining between them.

This clone was observed a few times. This chain connects TRBV29-1 to TRBJ2-1, with 9 nucleotides matching TRBD2. The junction had 9 bases not matched to a gene; V was cut back by 6 bases and J by 3 bases. The CDR3 loop spans 15 amino acids. Germline loops: CDR1 SQVTM, CDR2 ANQGSEA. DNA for the CDR3: TGCAGCGTACCAATAAGCGGGAGGTTCTACAATGAGCAGTTCTTC. Protein product: CSVPISGRFYNEQFF.

This clone was counted a few times. The chain joins TRBV9 to TRBJ1-6; D remains unclear. The V end was cut by 5 bases, the J end by 8 bases, with 11 bases between. Germline V gives CDR1 SGDLS, CDR2 YYNGEE. This CDR3 has 13 residues. The CDR3 sequence: CASSMGGHSPLHF. DNA for the CDR3: TGTGCCAGCAGTATGGGAGGACATTCACCCCTCCACTTT.

The table lists this clone with a count of one. The rearrangement uses TRBV13 and TRBJ2-7; TRBD1 agrees at 8 bases. The germline CDR1 and CDR2 sequences are PRHDT and FYEKMQ (reference sequence). This CDR3 has 12 residues. V shed 5 bases, J shed 5 bases, and the junction held 2 bases outside the gene matches. CDR3 coding DNA: TGTGCCAGCAGCGCGACAGGGGACGAGCAGTACTTC. It encodes CASSATGDEQYF.

This clone was detected a few times. The gene calls are TRBV19 and TRBJ2-7, with unresolved D. CDR1 and CDR2 (germline): LNHDA, SQIVND (reference sequence). Trimming shortened V by 3 bases and J by 1 base, and 7 bases separated the two germline ends. The CDR3 is made up of 13 amino acids. CDR3 nucleotide sequence: TGTGCCAGTAGTATGTACTATTCCTACGAGCAGTACTTC. This encodes CASSMYYSYEQYF.

This clone is a singleton in its sample. This chain joins TRBV6-8 and TRBJ2-1; 10 positions match TRBD2. The germline V gene encodes CDR1 MNHGY and CDR2 SAAAGT. Germline trimming cut 5 bases from V and 0 bases from J; bases unmatched to any gene: 7. The CDR3 extends over 17 amino acids. The CDR3 DNA is TGTGCCAGCAGTACCGGACTAGCGGAGAGCTCCTACAATGAGCAGTTCTTC. Protein sequence: CASSTGLAESSYNEQFF.